This paragraph reports one T cell receptor beta chain. Germline CDR1 is SGHNT and CDR2 is YENEEA. The CDR3 is made up of 15 amino acids. V lost 3 bases, J lost 0 bases, and 2 bases stayed unmatched. This sample is part of a study of cytomegalovirus exposure and HLA in healthy donors. Sequenced by immunoSEQ multiplex PCR; TCRdb stores in-frame clones only, minus some. The sample has tens of thousands of clones, over 90% seen once; the top ten hold around 5.8%. The J gene is TRBJ2-3, the V gene TRBV11-3; TRBD2 aligns across 8 bases. The receptor was isolated from a young woman in good health and CMV-seronegative. Sequenced sample: PBMCs. CDR3 DNA: TGTGCCAGCAGCTTTAGCGGGACTAGCACAGATACGCAGTATTTT. Protein sequence: CASSFSGTSTDTQYF. Looking up the rest from reference TRBV11-3 and TRBJ2-3 gives the full variable domain: EAGVVQSPRYKIIEKKQPVAFWCNPISGHNTLYWYLQNLGQGPELLIRYENEEAVDDSQLPKDRFSAERLKGVDSTLKIQPAELGDSAVYLCASSFSGTSTDTQYFGPGTRLTVL.